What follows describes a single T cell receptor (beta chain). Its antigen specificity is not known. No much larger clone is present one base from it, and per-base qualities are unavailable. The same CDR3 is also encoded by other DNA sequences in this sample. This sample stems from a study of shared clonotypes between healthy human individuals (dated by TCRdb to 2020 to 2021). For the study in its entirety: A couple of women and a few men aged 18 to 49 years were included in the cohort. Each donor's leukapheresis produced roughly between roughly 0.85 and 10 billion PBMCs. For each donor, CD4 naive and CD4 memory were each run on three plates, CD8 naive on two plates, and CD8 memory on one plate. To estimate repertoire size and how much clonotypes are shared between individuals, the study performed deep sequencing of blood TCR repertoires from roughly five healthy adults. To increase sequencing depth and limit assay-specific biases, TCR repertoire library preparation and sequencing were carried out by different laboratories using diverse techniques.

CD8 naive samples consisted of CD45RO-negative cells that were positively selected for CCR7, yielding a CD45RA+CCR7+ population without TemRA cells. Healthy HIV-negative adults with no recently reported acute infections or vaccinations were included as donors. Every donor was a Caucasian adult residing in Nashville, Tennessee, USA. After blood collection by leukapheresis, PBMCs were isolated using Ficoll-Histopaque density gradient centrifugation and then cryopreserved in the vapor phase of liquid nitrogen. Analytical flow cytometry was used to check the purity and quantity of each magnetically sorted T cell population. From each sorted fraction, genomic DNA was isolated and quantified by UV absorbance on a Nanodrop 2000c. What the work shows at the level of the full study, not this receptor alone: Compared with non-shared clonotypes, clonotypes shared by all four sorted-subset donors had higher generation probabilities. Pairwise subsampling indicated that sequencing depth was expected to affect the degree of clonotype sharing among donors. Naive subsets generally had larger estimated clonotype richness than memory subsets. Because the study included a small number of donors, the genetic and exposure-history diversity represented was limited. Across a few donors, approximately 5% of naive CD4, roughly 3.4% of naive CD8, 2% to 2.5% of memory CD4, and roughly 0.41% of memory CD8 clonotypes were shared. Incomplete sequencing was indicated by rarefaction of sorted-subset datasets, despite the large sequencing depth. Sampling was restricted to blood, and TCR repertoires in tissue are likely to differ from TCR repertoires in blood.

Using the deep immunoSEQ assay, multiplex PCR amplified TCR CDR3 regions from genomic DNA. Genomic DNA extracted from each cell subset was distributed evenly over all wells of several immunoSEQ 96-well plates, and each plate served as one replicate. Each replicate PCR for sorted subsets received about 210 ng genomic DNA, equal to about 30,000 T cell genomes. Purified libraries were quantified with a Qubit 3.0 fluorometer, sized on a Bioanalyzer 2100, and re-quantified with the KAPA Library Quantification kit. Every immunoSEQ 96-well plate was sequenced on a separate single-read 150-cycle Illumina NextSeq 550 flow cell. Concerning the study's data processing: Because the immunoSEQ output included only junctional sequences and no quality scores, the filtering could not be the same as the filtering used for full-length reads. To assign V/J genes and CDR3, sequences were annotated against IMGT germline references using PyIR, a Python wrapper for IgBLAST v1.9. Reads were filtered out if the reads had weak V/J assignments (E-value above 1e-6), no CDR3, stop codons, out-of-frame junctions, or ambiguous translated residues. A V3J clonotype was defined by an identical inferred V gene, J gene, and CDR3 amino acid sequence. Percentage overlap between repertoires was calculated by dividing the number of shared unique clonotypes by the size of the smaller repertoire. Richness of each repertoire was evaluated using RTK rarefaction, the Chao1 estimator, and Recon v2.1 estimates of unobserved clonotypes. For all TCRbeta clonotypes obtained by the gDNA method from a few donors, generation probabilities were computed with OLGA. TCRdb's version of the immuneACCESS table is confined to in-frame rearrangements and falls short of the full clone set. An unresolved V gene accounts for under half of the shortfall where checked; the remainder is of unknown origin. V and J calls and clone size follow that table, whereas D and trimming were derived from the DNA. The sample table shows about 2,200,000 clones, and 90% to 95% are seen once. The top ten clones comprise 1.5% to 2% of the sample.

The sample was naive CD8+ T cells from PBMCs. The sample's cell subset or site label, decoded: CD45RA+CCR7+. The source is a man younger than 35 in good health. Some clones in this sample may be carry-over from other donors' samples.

The CDR3 region: CASSSPTGTYSNQPQHF. The nucleotide sequence reads as follows: TGTGCCAGCAGTTCGCCGACCGGGACATATAGCAATCAGCCCCAGCATTTT. This sequence uses TRBV28 and TRBJ1-5, with TRBD1 as a weak D call on 6 bases. V is cut by 4 bases and J by 0 bases, and the space between the germline ends is 16 bases. The CDR3 runs 17 residues from the cysteine to the phenylalanine. Here the CDR3 DNA is all that survives: 51 bases in frame from base 1. From the germline V gene, CDR1 is MDHEN and CDR2 is SYDVKM.